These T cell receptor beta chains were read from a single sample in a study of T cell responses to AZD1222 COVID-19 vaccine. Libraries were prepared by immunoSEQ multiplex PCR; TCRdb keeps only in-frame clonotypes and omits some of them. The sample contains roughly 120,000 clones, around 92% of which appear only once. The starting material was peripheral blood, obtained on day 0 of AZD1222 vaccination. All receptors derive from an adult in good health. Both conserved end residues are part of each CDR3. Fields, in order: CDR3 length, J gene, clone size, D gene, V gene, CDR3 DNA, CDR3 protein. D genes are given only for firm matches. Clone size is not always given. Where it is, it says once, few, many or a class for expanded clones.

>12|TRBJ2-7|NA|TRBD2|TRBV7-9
TGTGCCAGCAGTCTAGCGGAGTACGAGCAGTACTTC
CASSLAEYEQYF
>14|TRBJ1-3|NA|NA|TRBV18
TGTGCCAGCTCACCTGGACCAGGTGGAAACACCATATATTTT
CASSPGPGGNTIYF
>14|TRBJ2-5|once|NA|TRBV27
TGTGCCAGCAGTTTATTTGCGGGGCAAGAGACCCAGTACTTC
CASSLFAGQETQYF
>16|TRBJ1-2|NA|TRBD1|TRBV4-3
TGCGCCAGCAGCCAAGACTCCGCCAGGGGGGAGGGTGGCTACACCTTC
CASSQDSARGEGGYTF
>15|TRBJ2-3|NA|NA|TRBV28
TGTGCCAGCAGTTTGGGTAGCGGTAGCACAGATACGCAGTATTTT
CASSLGSGSTDTQYF
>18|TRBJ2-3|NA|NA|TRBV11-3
TGTGCCAGCAGCTTAGACAAGACAGTCCCAGGTGGCACAGATACGCAGTATTTT
CASSLDKTVPGGTDTQYF
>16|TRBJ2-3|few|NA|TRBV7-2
TGTGCCAGCAGCTGGATGATATTGGGGGCCACAGATACGCAGTATTTT
CASSWMILGATDTQYF
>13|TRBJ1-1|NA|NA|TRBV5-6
TGTGCCAGCAGCTTAGTTGGCGCCCCTGAAGCTTTCTTT
CASSLVGAPEAFF
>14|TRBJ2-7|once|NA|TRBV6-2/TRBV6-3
TGTGCCAGCAGTTACGCGGATCCTAACTACGAGCAGTACTTC
CASSYADPNYEQYF
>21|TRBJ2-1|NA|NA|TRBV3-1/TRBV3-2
TGTGCCAGCAGCCATATCCCTCGGTCGCGGGCCACCCCATCCTCCTACAATGAGCAGTTCTTC
CASSHIPRSRATPSSYNEQFF
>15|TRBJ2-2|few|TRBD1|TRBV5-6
TGTGCCAGCAGCTTGGTTCAGGGGGACACCGGGGAGCTGTTTTTT
CASSLVQGDTGELFF
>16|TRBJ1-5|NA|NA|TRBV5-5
TGTGCCAGCAGCTTGAGTGTAGTGGACGCCTATCAGCCCCAGCATTTT
CASSLSVVDAYQPQHF
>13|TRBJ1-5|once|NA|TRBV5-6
TGTGCCAGCAGCTTGGCCGGTCGTCAGCCCCAGCATTTT
CASSLAGRQPQHF
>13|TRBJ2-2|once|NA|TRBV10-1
TGCGCCAGCAGTGAGTCTCAGGGCGGGGAGCTGTTTTTT
CASSESQGGELFF
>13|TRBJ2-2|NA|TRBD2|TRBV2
TGTGCCAGCAGTGGACTAGCTCACGGGGAGCTGTTTTTT
CASSGLAHGELFF
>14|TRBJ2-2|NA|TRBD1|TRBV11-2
TGTGCCAGCAGCTGGGGACAGCGACCTCGGGAGCTGTTTTTT
CASSWGQRPRELFF
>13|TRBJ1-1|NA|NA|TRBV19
TGTGCCAGTAGTCCCTCCTCCGGTACTGAAGCTTTCTTT
CASSPSSGTEAFF
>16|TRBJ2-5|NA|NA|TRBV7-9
TGTGCCAGCAGATCCCGGTCATCGGGTGAGATTGAGACCCAGTACTTC
CASRSRSSGEIETQYF
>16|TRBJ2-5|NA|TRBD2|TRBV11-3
TGTGCCAGCAGCCTTGGGACTAGCGGGGGCTGGGAGACCCAGTACTTC
CASSLGTSGGWETQYF
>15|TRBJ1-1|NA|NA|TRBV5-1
TGCGCCAGCAGCTTCGGGGGGTCAAAGGACACTGAAGCTTTCTTT
CASSFGGSKDTEAFF
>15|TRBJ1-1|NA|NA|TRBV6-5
TGTGCCAGCAACCCCATTCAGGGTAAGAACACTGAAGCTTTCTTT
CASNPIQGKNTEAFF
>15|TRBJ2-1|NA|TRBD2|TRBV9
TGTGCCAGCAGCGCCTCAGGACTAGCGGGAGATGAGCAGTTCTTC
CASSASGLAGDEQFF
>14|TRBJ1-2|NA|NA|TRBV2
TGTGCCAGCATAAAGGGCCAGCCGTCATATGGCTACACCTTC
CASIKGQPSYGYTF
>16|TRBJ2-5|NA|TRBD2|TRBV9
TGTGCCAGCAGCGTAGCTCCAGCGGGAGAGCAAGAGACCCAGTACTTC
CASSVAPAGEQETQYF
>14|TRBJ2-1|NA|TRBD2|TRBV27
TGTGCCAGCAGCATGGCGGGAGGACCCAATGAGCAGTTCTTC
CASSMAGGPNEQFF
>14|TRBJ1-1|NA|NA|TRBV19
TGTGCCAGTAGATGGACAGATTCGAACACTGAAGCTTTCTTT
CASRWTDSNTEAFF
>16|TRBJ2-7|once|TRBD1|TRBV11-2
TGTGCCAGCAGCTTAGCTTCGACAGGGGTTACCTACGAGCAGTACTTC
CASSLASTGVTYEQYF
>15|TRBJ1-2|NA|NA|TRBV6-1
TGTGCCAGCAGTGAAGTTCGGGGGGTGAACTATGGCTACACCTTC
CASSEVRGVNYGYTF
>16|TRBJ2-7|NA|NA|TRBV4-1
TGCGCCAGCAGCCGCTTCGTAATGACAGGACCCTACGAGCAGTACTTC
CASSRFVMTGPYEQYF
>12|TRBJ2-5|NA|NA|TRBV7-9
TGTGCCAGCAGCCAAGGACAAGAGACCCAGTACTTC
CASSQGQETQYF
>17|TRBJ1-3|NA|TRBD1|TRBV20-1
TGCAGTGCTAGTTCCGGGACAGGGGGCTTTGTTGGAAACACCATATATTTT
CSASSGTGGFVGNTIYF
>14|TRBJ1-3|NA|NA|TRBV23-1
TGCGCCAGCAGTCAGCTAGGGGCTGGAAACACCATATATTTT
CASSQLGAGNTIYF
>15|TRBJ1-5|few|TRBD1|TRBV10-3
TGTGCCATCAGGAACGGACAGGGGGCGGATCAGCCCCAGCATTTT
CAIRNGQGADQPQHF
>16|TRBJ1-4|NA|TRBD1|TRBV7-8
TGTGCCAGCAGCTCACAGGGGAGTAGAACTAATGAAAAACTGTTTTTT
CASSSQGSRTNEKLFF
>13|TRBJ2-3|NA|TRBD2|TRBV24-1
TGTGCCACCACGGGAGGGGGCACAGATACGCAGTATTTT
CATTGGGTDTQYF
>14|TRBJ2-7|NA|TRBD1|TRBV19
TGTGCCAGTAGTATAGGACAGGGGAGCTACGAGCAGTACTTC
CASSIGQGSYEQYF
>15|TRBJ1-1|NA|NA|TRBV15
TGTGCCACCAGCTTCCCCCAGGGTAAGAACACTGAAGCTTTCTTT
CATSFPQGKNTEAFF
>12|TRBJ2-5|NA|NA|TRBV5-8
TGTGCCAGCAGCTTGGACCGAGAGACCCAGTACTTC
CASSLDRETQYF